This T cell receptor (beta chain) was retrieved from a study of cytomegalovirus exposure and HLA in healthy donors. Use of 60 Vbeta and 13 Jbeta primers characterized the PCR. Sequencing was performed with immunoSEQ multiplex PCR; in TCRdb, only in-frame clones are kept and a portion is missing. The sample contains roughly 98,000 clones, approximately 76% of which appear only once. Germline loops: CDR1 SGHNT, CDR2 YYREEE (reference sequence). With 1 base removed from V and 3 bases from J, the gap between germline ends came to 8 bases. CDR3 length: 14 amino acids. This sequence was found in a man aged 35-49 years in good health and CMV-seronegative. Sequenced: PBMCs. The chain carries TRBV5-4 and TRBJ1-3, with D possibly matching TRBD1 (5 bases). In DNA form, the CDR3 reads TGTGCCAGCAGCTTGTCAGGGATTGGAAACACCATATATTTT. This gives the protein CASSLSGIGNTIYF.